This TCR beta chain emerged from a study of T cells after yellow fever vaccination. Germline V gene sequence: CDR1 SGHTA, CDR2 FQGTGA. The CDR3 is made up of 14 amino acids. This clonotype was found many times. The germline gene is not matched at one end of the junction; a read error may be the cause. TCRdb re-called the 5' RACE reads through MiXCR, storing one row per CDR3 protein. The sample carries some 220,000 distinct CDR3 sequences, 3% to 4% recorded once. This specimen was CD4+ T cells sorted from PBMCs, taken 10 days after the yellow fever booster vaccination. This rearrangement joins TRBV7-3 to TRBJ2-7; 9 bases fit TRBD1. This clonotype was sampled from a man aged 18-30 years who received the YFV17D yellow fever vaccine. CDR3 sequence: CASSLTGQGQEQYF. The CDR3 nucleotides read TGTGCCAGCAGCCTAACGGGACAGGGTCAAGAGCAGTACTTC.